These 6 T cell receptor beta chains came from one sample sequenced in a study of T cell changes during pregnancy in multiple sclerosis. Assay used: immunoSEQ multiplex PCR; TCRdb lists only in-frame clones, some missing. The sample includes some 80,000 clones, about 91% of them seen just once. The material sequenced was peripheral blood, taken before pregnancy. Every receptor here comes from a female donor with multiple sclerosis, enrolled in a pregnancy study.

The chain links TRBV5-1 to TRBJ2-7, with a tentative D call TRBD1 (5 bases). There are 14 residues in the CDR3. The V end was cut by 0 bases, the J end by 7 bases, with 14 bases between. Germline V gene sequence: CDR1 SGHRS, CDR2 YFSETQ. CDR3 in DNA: TGCGCCAGCAGCTTGGCCGTAGGGGTTGGAGAGCAGTACTTC. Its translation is CASSLAVGVGEQYF. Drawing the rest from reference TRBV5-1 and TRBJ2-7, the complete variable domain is KAGVTQTPRYLIKTRGQQVTLSCSPISGHRSVSWYQQTPGQGLQFLFEYFSETQRNKGNFPGRFSGRQFSNSRSEMNVSTLELGDSALYLCASSLAVGVGEQYFGPGTRLTVT.

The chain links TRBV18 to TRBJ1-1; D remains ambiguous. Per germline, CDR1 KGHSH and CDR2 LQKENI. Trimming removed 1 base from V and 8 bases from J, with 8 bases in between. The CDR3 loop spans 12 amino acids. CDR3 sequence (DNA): TGTGCCAGCTCACCACAAACAACCGAAGCTTTCTTT. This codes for CASSPQTTEAFF. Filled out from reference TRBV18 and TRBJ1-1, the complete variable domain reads NAGVMQNPRHLVRRRGQEARLRCSPMKGHSHVYWYRQLPEEGLKFMVYLQKENIIDESGMPKERFSAEFPKEGPSILRIQQVVRGDSAAYFCASSPQTTEAFFGQGTRLTVV.

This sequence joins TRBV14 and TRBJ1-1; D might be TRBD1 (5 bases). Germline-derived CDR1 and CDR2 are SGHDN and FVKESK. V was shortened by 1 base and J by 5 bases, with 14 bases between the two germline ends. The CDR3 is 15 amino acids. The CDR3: CASSQVQGLGTEAFF. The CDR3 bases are TGTGCCAGCAGCCAAGTGCAGGGTTTGGGAACTGAAGCTTTCTTT.

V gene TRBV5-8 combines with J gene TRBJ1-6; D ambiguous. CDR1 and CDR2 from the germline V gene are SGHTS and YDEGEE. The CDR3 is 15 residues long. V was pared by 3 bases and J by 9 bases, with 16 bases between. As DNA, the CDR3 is TGTGCCAGCAGCTCCAGGATTTCTGGGAGTTCACCCCTCCACTTT. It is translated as CASSSRISGSSPLHF.

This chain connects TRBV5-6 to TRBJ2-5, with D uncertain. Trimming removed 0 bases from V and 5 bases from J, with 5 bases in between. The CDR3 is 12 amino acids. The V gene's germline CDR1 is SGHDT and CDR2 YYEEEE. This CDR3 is CASSLGAETQYF. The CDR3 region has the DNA TGTGCCAGCAGCTTGGGAGCGGAGACCCAGTACTTC.

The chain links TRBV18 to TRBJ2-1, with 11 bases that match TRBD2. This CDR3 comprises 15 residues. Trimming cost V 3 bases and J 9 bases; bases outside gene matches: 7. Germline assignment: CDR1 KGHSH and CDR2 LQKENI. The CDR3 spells CASSPTSGEVSEQFF. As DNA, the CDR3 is TGTGCCAGCTCACCGACTAGCGGGGAGGTCAGTGAGCAGTTCTTC.